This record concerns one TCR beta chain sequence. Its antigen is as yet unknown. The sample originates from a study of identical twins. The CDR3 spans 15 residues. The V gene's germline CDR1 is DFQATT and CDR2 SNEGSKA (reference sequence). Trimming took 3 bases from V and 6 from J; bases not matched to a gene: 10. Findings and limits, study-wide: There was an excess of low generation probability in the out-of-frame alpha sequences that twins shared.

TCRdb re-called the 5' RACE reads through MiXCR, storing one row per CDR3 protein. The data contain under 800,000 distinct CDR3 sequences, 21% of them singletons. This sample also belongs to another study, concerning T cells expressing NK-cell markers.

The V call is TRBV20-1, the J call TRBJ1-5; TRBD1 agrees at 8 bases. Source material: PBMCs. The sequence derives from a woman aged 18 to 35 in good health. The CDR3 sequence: CSASAETGAIQPQHF. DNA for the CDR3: TGCAGTGCTAGTGCCGAGACAGGGGCGATTCAGCCCCAGCATTTT.